These 32 T cell receptor beta chains were sequenced from one sample in a study of blood T cell repertoires in COVID-19. Here immunoSEQ multiplex PCR was the method, and the copy in TCRdb shows in-frame clones only, minus some. The repertoire has about 240,000 clones, roughly 86% of them found once; the top ten carry around 3%. Sequenced material: PBMCs or T cells enriched from blood (not recorded which). The receptors originated from a woman aged 40 to 55 with acute COVID-19.

The gene calls are TRBV19 and TRBJ1-6; D is unclear. V lost 3 bases, J lost 2 bases, and 5 bases lay in between. The CDR3 sequence is 14 residues long. Per the germline V gene, CDR1 is LNHDA and CDR2 is SQIVND (reference sequence). The CDR3 DNA follows: TGTGCCAGTAGTATCAGTGCCTATAATTCACCCCTCCACTTT. Translating it yields CASSISAYNSPLHF.

The chain couples TRBV18 to TRBJ1-1; TRBD1 matches 12 bases. J lost 3 bases, V lost 6 bases, and 14 bases had no gene match. Germline V lookup: CDR1 KGHSH, CDR2 LQKENI. The CDR3 is made up of 18 amino acids. CDR3 region: CASSARPGQGARDTEAFF. The CDR3 DNA reads as TGTGCCAGCTCCGCTCGTCCGGGACAGGGGGCGAGGGACACTGAAGCTTTCTTT.

The rearrangement links TRBV2 to TRBJ2-7; D not resolved. The CDR3 has 14 residues. Germline V gives CDR1 SNHLY, CDR2 FYNNEI. Trimming took 1 base from V and 3 from J, leaving 10 bases between them. The CDR3 is CASSEGQVFYEQYF. The CDR3 coding sequence is TGTGCCAGCAGTGAAGGGCAGGTCTTCTACGAGCAGTACTTC. Looking up the rest from reference TRBV2 and TRBJ2-7 gives the full variable domain: EPEVTQTPSHQVTQMGQEVILRCVPISNHLYFYWYRQILGQKVEFLVSFYNNEISEKSEIFDDQFSVERPDGSNFTLKIRSTKLEDSAMYFCASSEGQVFYEQYFGPGTRLTVT.

The rearrangement links TRBV5-5 to TRBJ2-7; perhaps TRBD2 as D (7 bases). There are 15 residues in the CDR3. Germline lookup yields CDR1 SGHKS and CDR2 YYEKEE (reference sequence). The V gene lost 1 base and the J gene lost 1 base, with 12 bases spanning the gap. CDR3 coding DNA: TGTGCCAGCAGCTTGCGCGGGGGCGAGTCCTACGAGCAGTACTTC. Its translation is CASSLRGGESYEQYF.

This chain joins TRBV28 and TRBJ2-1, with TRBD1 matching 9 bases. This CDR3 comprises 18 residues. The V segment lost 5 bases and the J segment 6 bases; nucleotides outside the gene matches: 17. Germline V gene sequence: CDR1 MDHEN, CDR2 SYDVKM. The CDR3 protein is CASSTGQGPGVGVNEQFF. The CDR3 DNA reads as TGTGCCAGCAGTACGGGACAGGGCCCCGGGGTTGGTGTCAATGAGCAGTTCTTC.

Comment on this clone: A read error may account for a junction end that differs from germline. The chain couples TRBV6-1 to TRBJ2-3; 7 bases align to TRBD1. CDR3 length: 14 residues. The germline V gene encodes CDR1 MNHNS and CDR2 SASEGT. CDR3 sequence (DNA): TGTGCCAGCAGCGAAGACAGGGTCACAGATACGCAGTATTTT. It specifies CASSEDRVTDTQYF.

This chain uses TRBV9 with TRBJ2-1; 8 nucleotides match TRBD1. Germline CDR1 and CDR2: SGDLS and YYNGEE. The ends lost 1 base at V and 3 bases at J; junction bases unmatched: 3. The CDR3 spans 15 residues. The CDR3 bases are TGTGCCAGCAGCGTACAGGGGGCCTACTACAATGAGCAGTTCTTC. Translation: CASSVQGAYYNEQFF. The full variable domain, completed using reference TRBV9 and TRBJ2-1, is DSGVTQTPKHLITATGQRVTLRCSPRSGDLSVYWYQQSLDQGLQFLIQYYNGEERAKGNILERFSAQQFPDLHSELNLSSLELGDSALYFCASSVQGAYYNEQFFGPGTRLTVL.

The chain employs TRBV11-3 and TRBJ1-1; a weak D match, TRBD1 (5 bases). This CDR3 is 14 amino acids long. With 1 base removed from V and 1 base from J, the gap between germline ends came to 7 bases. CDR1 is SGHNT and CDR2 is YENEEA in the germline V gene. The chain's CDR3 is CASSLGQRNTEAFF. The CDR3 DNA follows: TGTGCCAGCAGCTTAGGACAGAGGAACACTGAAGCTTTCTTT.

This chain's CDR3 is CATSRDRGQVGYEQYF. CDR3 nucleotides: TGTGCCACCAGCAGAGATCGGGGACAGGTTGGTTACGAGCAGTACTTC. V gene TRBV15 combines with J gene TRBJ2-7, with 8 bases matching TRBD1. This CDR3 has 16 residues. V was clipped by 0 bases and J by 4 bases; unmatched bases: 8. Germline-derived CDR1 and CDR2 are LNHNV and YYDKDF (reference sequence).

The chain couples TRBV5-4 to TRBJ2-1, with 12 nucleotides matching TRBD2. Trimming cost V 4 bases and J 5 bases; bases outside gene matches: 13. The CDR3 has 18 residues. The germline V gene encodes CDR1 SGHNT and CDR2 YYREEE (reference sequence). The CDR3 loop reads CASSGRGLTSGGNNEQFF. The DNA for the CDR3 is TGTGCCAGCAGCGGACGGGGGCTGACTAGCGGGGGAAACAATGAGCAGTTCTTC.

V usage is TRBV19 and J usage is TRBJ1-4, with D uncertain. V gave up 1 base and J gave up 1 base, with 13 bases separating them. CDR3 length equals 17 residues. The germline CDR1 and CDR2 sequences are LNHDA and SQIVND (reference sequence). CDR3 amino acids: CASSIGPEAGTNEKLFF. The CDR3 DNA sequence: TGTGCCAGTAGTATAGGGCCCGAGGCGGGAACTAATGAAAAACTGTTTTTT.

J is TRBJ1-3 and V is TRBV11-2; tentatively, D is TRBD1 (6 bases). Looked up from germline, CDR1 is SGHAT and CDR2 is FQNNGV. The CDR3 has 16 amino acids. Between the trimmed V and J ends, which lost 0 bases and 4 bases, there was a span of 13 bases. CDR3 amino acids: CASSLEGGGSGNTIYF. In nucleotides, the CDR3 is TGTGCCAGCAGCTTAGAAGGGGGGGGCTCCGGAAACACCATATATTTT. Full variable domain (rest looked up from reference TRBV11-2 and TRBJ1-3): EAGVAQSPRYKIIEKRQSVAFWCNPISGHATLYWYQQILGQGPKLLIQFQNNGVVDDSQLPKDRFSAERLKGVDSTLKIQPAKLEDSAVYLCASSLEGGGSGNTIYFGEGSWLTVV.

This clone was seen only a few times. This sequence joins TRBV5-1 and TRBJ2-6; D is perhaps TRBD1 (6 bases). V was clipped by 0 bases and J by 0 bases, with 7 bases between them. CDR1 and CDR2 (germline): SGHRS, YFSETQ. The CDR3 totals 16 residues. The CDR3 bases are TGCGCCAGCAGCTTGGGACAGGTCTCTGGGGCCAACGTCCTGACTTTC. It specifies CASSLGQVSGANVLTF.

The V gene is TRBV6-5, the J gene TRBJ1-1; no clear D gene. The CDR3 sequence is 14 residues long. Trimming stripped 5 bases from V and 4 bases from J, with 14 bases between. The germline CDR1 and CDR2 sequences are MNHEY and SVGAGI. CDR3 sequence reads: CASSPPGHATEAFF. For the CDR3, the DNA is TGTGCCAGCAGTCCACCGGGTCACGCCACTGAAGCTTTCTTT.

The chain is built from TRBV9 and TRBJ1-6; 7 bases align to TRBD1. Germline lookup yields CDR1 SGDLS and CDR2 YYNGEE. This CDR3 is built from 17 residues. With 3 bases clipped from V and 8 bases from J, the junction kept 14 bases outside the gene matches. CDR3 in DNA: TGTGCCAGCAGCGCTTTCGAAGGAGGGGGCGACTATTCACCCCTCCACTTT. Residues: CASSAFEGGGDYSPLHF.

For the CDR3, the DNA is TGTGCCAGCAAAACTCTGATATTCTCCTACAATGAGCAGTTCTTC. Translation: CASKTLIFSYNEQFF. The chain combines TRBV2 with TRBJ2-1; D gene uncertain. The CDR3 covers 15 residues. V was pared by 7 bases and J by 0 bases, with 13 bases between. Germline CDR1 reads SNHLY; CDR2 reads FYNNEI.

V is TRBV15 and J is TRBJ2-2; the D gene is possibly TRBD2 (5 bases). Trimming left V 8 bases short and J 5 bases short, with 15 bases between. The CDR3 extends over 14 amino acids. Germline lookup yields CDR1 LNHNV and CDR2 YYDKDF (reference sequence). CDR3 residues: CATRKAGGTGELFF. Written as DNA, the CDR3 is TGTGCCACCCGGAAGGCGGGTGGGACCGGGGAGCTGTTTTTT.

The chain recombines TRBV11-2 with TRBJ2-1, with 10 bases that match TRBD2. The J segment lost 8 bases and the V segment lost 6 bases, leaving 7 bases of the junction unmatched. CDR1 is SGHAT and CDR2 is FQNNGV in the germline V gene. The CDR3 spans 14 residues. The CDR3 loop reads CASREASGRHEQFF. In DNA, the CDR3 is TGTGCCAGCAGAGAGGCTAGCGGGAGACATGAGCAGTTCTTC.

This CDR3 reads CASKEWTGSTDTQYF. In DNA, the CDR3 is TGTGCCAGTAAGGAATGGACAGGGAGCACAGATACGCAGTATTTT. The chain carries TRBV19 and TRBJ2-3; 8 bases are shared with TRBD1. The CDR3 has 15 residues. CDR1 LNHDA and CDR2 SQIVND come from the germline V gene (reference sequence). With V trimmed by 7 bases and J by 0 bases, 6 bases remained unmatched.

In this sample, this clone turned up many times. This chain joins TRBV5-4 and TRBJ2-1; 10 nucleotides match TRBD2. The CDR3 consists of 15 residues. Trimming cost V 0 bases and J 6 bases; bases outside gene matches: 3. Germline V gene sequence: CDR1 SGHNT, CDR2 YYREEE (reference sequence). CDR3 sequence reads: CASSLGLAGRNEQFF. CDR3 in DNA: TGTGCCAGCAGCTTGGGACTAGCGGGCCGCAATGAGCAGTTCTTC.

This sequence joins TRBV18 and TRBJ2-7, with 15 bases matching TRBD2. This CDR3 contains 15 residues. After removal of 5 bases from V and 7 bases from J, the junction contained 6 bases not matched to a gene. CDR1 is KGHSH and CDR2 is LQKENI in the germline V gene. The CDR3 here is CASSTGLAGGEEQYF. In nucleotides, the CDR3 is TGTGCCAGCTCAACAGGACTAGCGGGAGGGGAAGAGCAGTACTTC.

The chain has TRBV28 and TRBJ1-6, with 10 bases fitting TRBD1. J gave up 7 bases and V 6 bases, and 6 bases lay outside the gene matches. CDR1 and CDR2 (germline): MDHEN, SYDVKM. This CDR3 spans 15 amino acids. The DNA for the CDR3 is TGTGCCAGCAGCTCTCCGGGACAGGGGAATTCACCCCTCCACTTT. Translated: CASSSPGQGNSPLHF.

The rearrangement uses TRBV11-3 and TRBJ2-7, with 13 bases identical to TRBD2. CDR1 is SGHNT and CDR2 is YENEEA in the germline V gene. V lost 8 bases and J lost 7; bases outside the gene matches: 11. CDR3 length: 15 residues. In nucleotides, the CDR3 is TGTGCCAGCCGCTGGACTAGCGGGAGCGCTGGGGAGCAGTACTTC. Protein sequence: CASRWTSGSAGEQYF.

This clone was picked up a small number of times. The V call is TRBV4-2, the J call TRBJ2-7, with 9 bases that match TRBD2. There are 18 residues in the CDR3. Germline V gene lookup returns CDR1 LGHNA and CDR2 YNFKEQ. With 0 bases clipped from V and 5 bases from J, the junction kept 14 bases outside the gene matches. CDR3: CASSQDDGRASGMDEQYF. Written as DNA, the CDR3 is TGTGCCAGCAGCCAAGATGATGGTCGAGCTAGCGGGATGGACGAGCAGTACTTC.

This chain joins TRBV7-9 and TRBJ2-7, with 7 nucleotides matching TRBD1. V was clipped by 6 bases and J by 0 bases; unmatched bases: 5. Per the germline V gene, CDR1 is SEHNR and CDR2 is FQNEAQ (reference sequence). The CDR3 contains 14 residues. The CDR3 protein is CASRGDRDSYEQYF. CDR3 nucleotide sequence: TGTGCCAGCAGGGGAGACAGGGACTCCTACGAGCAGTACTTC.

This clone was picked up one time. The chain recombines TRBV5-4 with TRBJ2-6; 8 bases match TRBD1. This CDR3 spans 17 amino acids. Germline lookup yields CDR1 SGHNT and CDR2 YYREEE (reference sequence). V was clipped by 3 bases and J by 0 bases; unmatched bases: 5. The CDR3: CASSWDRTISGANVLTF. As DNA, the CDR3 is TGTGCCAGCAGCTGGGACAGGACAATCTCTGGGGCCAACGTCCTGACTTTC.

The chain links TRBV11-3 to TRBJ2-7, with 11 positions matching TRBD2. The junction had 7 bases not matched to a gene; V was cut back by 2 bases and J by 7 bases. The CDR3 totals 15 residues. CDR1 is SGHNT and CDR2 is YENEEA in the germline V gene. This chain's CDR3 is CASSLRLAGGSEQYF. CDR3 in DNA: TGTGCCAGCAGCTTAAGGCTAGCGGGAGGTTCTGAGCAGTACTTC.

This chain uses TRBV29-1 with TRBJ2-7; D uncertain. This CDR3 has 13 amino acids. In germline, CDR1 is SQVTM, CDR2 ANQGSEA. V lost 6 bases to trimming and J lost 5 bases, with 17 bases between them. The CDR3 reads CSVDLGSRNEQYF. In DNA form, the CDR3 reads TGCAGCGTAGACCTAGGTTCTAGGAACGAGCAGTACTTC.

The rearrangement joins TRBV3-1 (or the pseudogene TRBV3-2) to TRBJ2-7, with no clear D. Trimming cost V 0 bases and J 6 bases, with 12 bases left between them. The CDR3 spans 14 residues. Germline V gene lookup returns CDR1 LGHDT and CDR2 YNNKEL (reference sequence). For the CDR3, the DNA is TGTGCCAGCAGCCAAGATAATGAGGAATCCGAGCAGTACTTC. Its translation: CASSQDNEESEQYF.

Only one count was recorded for this clone. The gene calls are TRBV6-1 and TRBJ1-4, with 8 bases identical to TRBD1. Germline lookup yields CDR1 MNHNS and CDR2 SASEGT. With 1 base clipped from V and 8 bases from J, the junction kept 6 bases outside the gene matches. The CDR3 consists of 15 residues. CDR3 region: CASSEGQGALEKLFF. The DNA for the CDR3 is TGTGCCAGCAGTGAAGGTCAGGGGGCCTTAGAAAAACTGTTTTTT.

The genes are TRBV24-1 and TRBJ1-2; 10 bases match TRBD1. The germline gives CDR1 KGHDR, CDR2 SFDVKD. The ends lost 0 bases at V and 10 bases at J; junction bases unmatched: 4. There are 14 residues in the CDR3. CDR3 nucleotide sequence: TGTGCCACCAGTGATTTGGAGACAGGGGGCGTCTACACCTTC. Translating gives CATSDLETGGVYTF.

This clone was observed a few times. The chain has TRBV14 and TRBJ1-2, with D possibly TRBD1 on 5 matching bases. The V gene lost 0 bases and the J gene lost 7 bases, with 15 bases spanning the gap. The CDR3 covers 15 residues. Germline CDR1 reads SGHDN; CDR2 reads FVKESK. The CDR3 DNA is TGTGCCAGCAGCCAAGAGGCAGGGCCGGGACTTGGCTACACCTTC. This encodes CASSQEAGPGLGYTF.